This TCR beta chain was identified during a study of CD8+ T cells in alopecia areata (dated 2018 in TCRdb). As for the study more broadly: Treated patients were enrolled in an open-label pilot trial of oral tofacitinib, 5 to 10 mg twice daily, for moderate-to-severe alopecia areata. The SALT score, which quantifies the percentage of affected scalp surface area, was used to measure disease severity in treated patients. Biopsies were taken from tofacitinib-treated patients at baseline and again at 4 and 24 weeks into treatment, and several of those patients also had a later scalp biopsy. Scalp clonality was compared among normal scalp (n=4), patchy alopecia areata scalp (n=8), and alopecia totalis/universalis scalp (n=8). Patients received tofacitinib for 6 to 18 months and were then followed off drug for 6 months to check for delayed response and recurrence. In both human patients and the C3H/HeJ mouse model, the study applied high-throughput TCRbeta sequencing to look at T cell clonal expansion in alopecia areata. In humans, TCRbeta sequencing was performed on scalp tissue and on sorted CD4+ and CD8+ peripheral blood T cells from healthy controls and from patients with patchy or totalis/universalis alopecia areata. The RNA source kit depended on sample type: the PAXgene miRNA kit for fixed scalp, the miRNeasy kit for PBMCs, and the RNeasy kit for mouse skin. immunoSEQ multiplex PCR using 35 Vbeta forward primers and 13 Jbeta reverse primers was used to amplify TCRbeta CDR3 regions. What the study reported, not specific to this receptor: Scalp TCR repertoire analysis is complicated because resident alphabeta T cells in normal human skin are also sequenced, whereas mouse skin is dominated by gammadelta T cells. Scalp clonality and the number of expanded CD8+ clones among the top 100 scalp clones were significantly decreased by tofacitinib. Shared TCR sequences between patients were less evident than in mice, which may be partly attributable to HLA diversity in the patient population. Compared with normal scalp, lesional scalp, particularly in alopecia totalis/universalis, had higher clonality and more expanded CD8+ clones, which suggests antigenic drive. During tofacitinib treatment, many expanded lesional clones stuck around in both scalp and blood, and this persistence may partly explain why relapse happens after treatment is stopped. The treated cohort was small, with a single nonresponder, so links between baseline CD8+ expansion and response need larger studies.

This clone was found a few times. What antigen it recognizes has not been identified. No base quality information exists; no much larger clone differs at one position. CDR1 and CDR2 were assigned from the germline V gene as SGHTA and FQGNSA. V lost 5 bases and J lost 5 bases; the stretch between them is 13 bases long. The CDR3 holds 13 amino acids from the cysteine to the phenylalanine. This entry keeps only the CDR3 DNA: 39 bases, framed from base 1. Receptor amplification or capture employed the immunoSEQ multiplex PCR assay. RNA was extracted from all samples and reverse transcribed into cDNA as template for TCR sequencing. SuperScript III was used to make first-strand cDNA, primed with a 2:1 mix of oligo-dT and random hexamers. Amplification bias was assessed with a synthetic immune receptor repertoire, and residual bias was removed computationally. In the paper's pipeline: Raw reads were preprocessed for error removal, and CDR3 was defined according to IMGT conventions as running from the conserved cysteine to phenylalanine. Clonality was computed as 1 minus the Shannon entropy, with the entropy normalized by log2 of the number of productive unique TCRs. Whether each scalp clone was CD4 or CD8 was inferred by checking scalp TCRbeta sequences against the CD4 and CD8 repertoires from sorted blood. TCRdb holds this immuneACCESS table with in-frame rearrangements only. Some clones are missing; in checked studies, unresolved V genes explain under half, and the rest has no known cause. V and J calls and clone size are those listed in that table; D and trimming were worked out from the DNA. The sample data list around 100,000 clones, and 56% of these were observed just once. The ten largest clones add up to more than 3% of the sample.

What the time point label conveys for this sample: 20 to 30 weeks on oral tofacitinib. Per the publication, the treatment or condition label means: oral pan-JAK inhibitor, 5-10 mg twice daily. From alopecia areata patients, peripheral blood was collected along with lesional scalp punch biopsies. PBMCs were isolated by density centrifugation and stained for CD3, CD4 and CD8, after which CD4+ and CD8+ T cells were sorted on a FACSAria. The input for sequencing was CD4+ T cells sorted from blood, taken at week 24, from a patient treated with tofacitinib. The receptor was isolated from a human donor with alopecia areata. The chain uses TRBV7-2 and TRBJ2-7, with no D gene named confidently. The nucleotides read TGTGCCAGCAGCCCCTCCCCGGGCCACGAGCAGTACTTC. Translated, it gives CASSPSPGHEQYF.